This TCR beta chain was identified during a study of T-cell memory formation after mild COVID-19. Study in general: Among the donors, TCR clusters were largely specific to each donor.

This CDR3 is built from 16 residues. The V end was cut by 4 bases, the J end by 5 bases, with 20 bases between. Germline CDR1 is LGHNA and CDR2 is YNFKEQ. In TCRdb, the 5' RACE reads were re-called with MiXCR into one record per CDR3 protein. The data show tens of thousands of distinct CDR3 sequences, around 13% seen once. Study conclusions and caveats: What remained unconfirmed was the SARS-CoV-2 specificity of second-wave clones peaking on day 37.

Regarding this clonotype: The antigen remains unidentified.

Input material: PBMCs or a T cell subset sorted from them (not recorded which). This chain joins TRBV4-2 and TRBJ2-5; D possibly matches TRBD1 or TRBD2 (5 bases each). The clonotype originates from an adult woman who had mild COVID-19 (a few samples of this study predate the infection). Cell type and time point are not known. The CDR3 DNA reads TGTGCCAGCAGCCTAACCGGGGACGTGGGTCCGGAGACCCAGTACTTC. Its protein is CASSLTGDVGPETQYF.